One and the same sample provided the 5 T cell receptor beta chains below, sequenced in a study of OX40 agonist ivuxolimab in advanced cancers. Using immunoSEQ multiplex PCR, the repertoire was profiled, and TCRdb retains in-frame clones only, with some absent. Of about 79,000 clones listed, approximately 94% are singletons. Material: CD4+ or CD8+ T cells sorted from blood, obtained in a trial of the OX40 agonist ivuxolimab. These receptors all stem from an adult with an advanced solid tumor such as melanoma, head and neck, liver or kidney cancer.

The count of this clone is one. The chain recombines TRBV7-9 with TRBJ2-1; 9 bases align to TRBD2. The CDR3 length is 16 residues. Germline V CDR1 and CDR2: SEHNR, FQNEAQ (reference sequence). V lost 0 bases, J lost 7 bases, and 7 bases stayed unmatched. As DNA, the CDR3 is TGTGCCAGCAGCTTAGCGTCGGCGGGAGGGTGGAATGAGCAGTTCTTC. Translation gives CASSLASAGGWNEQFF.

This clone appeared once. V usage is TRBV5-5 and J usage is TRBJ2-1; 11 nucleotides align to TRBD2. The V and J ends lost 0 bases and 8 bases, in that order; junction bases with no gene match: 4. This CDR3 region has 15 residues. The germline CDR1 and CDR2 sequences are SGHKS and YYEKEE (reference sequence). CDR3 in amino acids: CASSLAVAGGYEQFF. CDR3 sequence (DNA): TGTGCCAGCAGCTTGGCGGTAGCGGGGGGGTATGAGCAGTTCTTC.

The count of this clone is one. V gene TRBV7-9 combines with J gene TRBJ1-1; 8 nucleotides align to TRBD1. CDR1 is SEHNR and CDR2 is FQNEAQ in the germline V gene (reference sequence). The CDR3 is made up of 15 amino acids. Unmatched junction bases numbered 8, after V lost 4 bases and J lost 4 bases. In DNA, the CDR3 is TGTGCCAGCAGCTCCCGGACAGGGAGGCGCACTGAAGCTTTCTTT. Protein: CASSSRTGRRTEAFF.

The chain carries TRBV27 and TRBJ2-7, with D unresolved. V gave up 7 bases and J gave up 3 bases, with 16 bases separating them. The CDR3 contains 14 residues. CDR1 is MNHEY, CDR2 SMNVEV, per germline (reference sequence). In DNA, the CDR3 is TGTGCCAGCACTCCCACGGGCAGTTACTACGAGCAGTACTTC. It is translated as CASTPTGSYYEQYF.

DNA for the CDR3: TGTGCCAGCAGTGAAGAGGGGCTCTCCTACGAGCAGTACTTC. This gives the protein CASSEEGLSYEQYF. The chain carries TRBV2 and TRBJ2-7; maybe TRBD1 (5 bases). Trimming stripped 1 base from V and 0 bases from J, with 7 bases between. The CDR3 consists of 14 residues. The V gene's germline CDR1 is SNHLY and CDR2 FYNNEI. Based on the CDR3 plus reference TRBV2 and TRBJ2-7, the full variable domain is EPEVTQTPSHQVTQMGQEVILRCVPISNHLYFYWYRQILGQKVEFLVSFYNNEISEKSEIFDDQFSVERPDGSNFTLKIRSTKLEDSAMYFCASSEEGLSYEQYFGPGTRLTVT.